This TCR beta chain was documented in a study of cytomegalovirus exposure and HLA in healthy donors. The PCR had 60 Vbeta and 13 Jbeta primers. TCRdb's copy holds only in-frame clones and misses some; the assay was immunoSEQ multiplex PCR. The sample lists about 140,000 clones, approximately 82% occurring once. Sequenced sample: PBMCs. The source of this sequence is a man aged 25 to 45 in good health and CMV-seropositive.

The CDR3 here is CAISEEQGGNQPQHF. The CDR3 DNA sequence: TGTGCCATCAGTGAGGAACAGGGAGGCAATCAGCCCCAGCATTTT. The chain is built from TRBV10-3 and TRBJ1-5; tentatively, D is TRBD1 (6 bases). Trimming left V 2 bases short and J 2 bases short, with 10 bases between. Germline assignment: CDR1 ENHRY and CDR2 SYGVKD. This CDR3 region has 15 residues.